The rows below give T cell receptor beta chains drawn from one sample of a study of cytomegalovirus exposure and HLA in healthy donors. TCRdb's table, derived via immunoSEQ multiplex PCR, lists solely in-frame clones and lacks some. The table includes 130,000 or so clones, 61% detected once. The sequencing input was PBMCs. The receptor source for this set is a male donor in good health and CMV-seronegative. CDR3s include the opening cysteine and the closing phenylalanine or tryptophan. Each record gives: CDR3 length, D gene, clone size, J gene, V gene, CDR3 DNA, CDR3 protein. A D gene is named only where the DNA matches it firmly. Clone size is not always given. Where it is, it says once, few, many or a class for expanded clones.

CDR3 length: 14
D gene: NA
clone size: few
J gene: TRBJ1-5
V gene: TRBV6-6
CDR3 DNA: TGTGCCAGCTCCAGGCACAGGGACAATCAGCCCCAGCATTTT
CDR3 protein: CASSRHRDNQPQHF

CDR3 length: 15
D gene: NA
clone size: once
J gene: TRBJ1-5
V gene: TRBV4-2
CDR3 DNA: TGTGCCAGCAGGCTAACCGGACAGCTCGATCAGCCCCAGCATTTT
CDR3 protein: CASRLTGQLDQPQHF

CDR3 length: 18
D gene: TRBD2
clone size: NA
J gene: TRBJ2-3
V gene: TRBV11-2
CDR3 DNA: TGTGCCAGCAGCTTACGGGTAGCGGGGGGGCCAAGCACAGATACGCAGTATTTT
CDR3 protein: CASSLRVAGGPSTDTQYF

CDR3 length: 17
D gene: TRBD1
clone size: NA
J gene: TRBJ1-2
V gene: TRBV9
CDR3 DNA: TGTGCCAGCAGCTTCCAACCGGACAGGGGTTCTAACTATGGCTACACCTTC
CDR3 protein: CASSFQPDRGSNYGYTF

CDR3 length: 21
D gene: TRBD1
clone size: NA
J gene: TRBJ1-6
V gene: TRBV10-1
CDR3 DNA: TGCGCCAGCAGTGAGTCGATCCGGACAGGGGGAGGTGGTGGCTATAATTCACCCCTCCACTTT
CDR3 protein: CASSESIRTGGGGGYNSPLHF

CDR3 length: 16
D gene: NA
clone size: NA
J gene: TRBJ2-7
V gene: TRBV18
CDR3 DNA: TGTGCCAGCTCACCATTCGGGGGACGTGGTGGTTACGAGCAGTACTTC
CDR3 protein: CASSPFGGRGGYEQYF

CDR3 length: 14
D gene: NA
clone size: NA
J gene: TRBJ1-2
V gene: TRBV4-1
CDR3 DNA: TGCGCCAGCAGCCAACCCGACAGGAACTATGGCTACACCTTC
CDR3 protein: CASSQPDRNYGYTF

CDR3 length: 16
D gene: NA
clone size: NA
J gene: TRBJ2-2
V gene: TRBV11-2
CDR3 DNA: TGTGCCAGCAGCCCAGCCGGGAGAGCGAACACCGGGGAGCTGTTTTTT
CDR3 protein: CASSPAGRANTGELFF

CDR3 length: 14
D gene: NA
clone size: NA
J gene: TRBJ1-6
V gene: TRBV10-3
CDR3 DNA: TGTGCCATCAGTGGCACAGGGAGGGGCGCACCCCTCCACTTT
CDR3 protein: CAISGTGRGAPLHF

CDR3 length: 18
D gene: TRBD2
clone size: NA
J gene: TRBJ2-2
V gene: TRBV7-2
CDR3 DNA: TGTGCCAGCAGCAAGGGACTAGCGGGGCTGACGAACACCGGGGAGCTGTTTTTT
CDR3 protein: CASSKGLAGLTNTGELFF

CDR3 length: 16
D gene: TRBD2
clone size: once
J gene: TRBJ2-3
V gene: TRBV6-5
CDR3 DNA: TGTGCCAGCAGTTATGGGGCTAGCGGGGGGATTAAAGCGCAGTATTTT
CDR3 protein: CASSYGASGGIKAQYF

CDR3 length: 16
D gene: TRBD1
clone size: NA
J gene: TRBJ1-1
V gene: TRBV28
CDR3 DNA: TGTGCCAGCAGTCAACACCGGGACAGGGCGGGAGGTGAAGCTTTCTTT
CDR3 protein: CASSQHRDRAGGEAFF

CDR3 length: 14
D gene: TRBD1
clone size: NA
J gene: TRBJ1-1
V gene: TRBV28
CDR3 DNA: TGTGCCAGCAGTGCCCCAGGGGGGAACACTGAAGCTTTCTTT
CDR3 protein: CASSAPGGNTEAFF

CDR3 length: 15
D gene: TRBD1
clone size: few
J gene: TRBJ1-5
V gene: TRBV7-2
CDR3 DNA: TGTGCCAGCAGCTTTTCAGGGGGAAGCAATCAGCCCCAGCATTTT
CDR3 protein: CASSFSGGSNQPQHF

CDR3 length: 16
D gene: TRBD1
clone size: NA
J gene: TRBJ2-7
V gene: TRBV14
CDR3 DNA: TGTGCCAGCAGCTATCGTCCGGGACAGGGGGTATACGAGCAGTACTTC
CDR3 protein: CASSYRPGQGVYEQYF

CDR3 length: 17
D gene: NA
clone size: few
J gene: TRBJ1-6
V gene: TRBV14
CDR3 DNA: TGTGCCAGCAGCCAAGATCCACAGAGCTCCTATAATTCACCCCTCCACTTT
CDR3 protein: CASSQDPQSSYNSPLHF

CDR3 length: 15
D gene: TRBD1
clone size: NA
J gene: TRBJ1-2
V gene: TRBV7-2
CDR3 DNA: TGTGCCAGCAGCCCACGGACAGGAGACCTCTATGGCTACACCTTC
CDR3 protein: CASSPRTGDLYGYTF

CDR3 length: 13
D gene: TRBD1
clone size: NA
J gene: TRBJ1-5
V gene: TRBV6-5
CDR3 DNA: TGTGCCAGCAGTCGTACAGGGGGCCCGCCCCAGCATTTT
CDR3 protein: CASSRTGGPPQHF

CDR3 length: 16
D gene: TRBD1
clone size: NA
J gene: TRBJ1-3
V gene: TRBV18
CDR3 DNA: TGTGCCAGCTCACCCGTGGAGGGGGCGCCTGGAAACACCATATATTTT
CDR3 protein: CASSPVEGAPGNTIYF

CDR3 length: 17
D gene: NA
clone size: NA
J gene: TRBJ2-1
V gene: TRBV10-2
CDR3 DNA: TGCGCCAGCTGCTTGGCCCCACAGGGGACGGGGGTAAATGAGCAGTTCTTC
CDR3 protein: CASCLAPQGTGVNEQFF

CDR3 length: 15
D gene: TRBD2
clone size: few
J gene: TRBJ2-1
V gene: TRBV9
CDR3 DNA: TGTGCCAGCAGCAGACTAGCGGGGCTCAACAATGAGCAGTTCTTC
CDR3 protein: CASSRLAGLNNEQFF

CDR3 length: 15
D gene: TRBD2
clone size: NA
J gene: TRBJ2-3
V gene: TRBV5-5
CDR3 DNA: TGTGCCAGCAGCGCACTAAGCGGGGGGACAGATACGCAGTATTTT
CDR3 protein: CASSALSGGTDTQYF

CDR3 length: 12
D gene: NA
clone size: NA
J gene: TRBJ1-4
V gene: TRBV30
CDR3 DNA: TGTGCCTGGAGTCCCCGGGGGGAAAAACTGTTTTTT
CDR3 protein: CAWSPRGEKLFF

CDR3 length: 16
D gene: TRBD1
clone size: NA
J gene: TRBJ1-4
V gene: TRBV5-6
CDR3 DNA: TGTGCCAGCAGTCTACCGGGACAGGGCGGGGATGAAAAACTGTTTTTT
CDR3 protein: CASSLPGQGGDEKLFF

CDR3 length: 12
D gene: TRBD1
clone size: once
J gene: TRBJ2-5
V gene: TRBV30
CDR3 DNA: TGTGCCTGGGGGACAGGGAGTGAGACCCAGTACTTC
CDR3 protein: CAWGTGSETQYF

CDR3 length: 16
D gene: NA
clone size: few
J gene: TRBJ2-2
V gene: TRBV6-6
CDR3 DNA: TGTGCCAGCAGTATAGCGGACCCGGCGGACACCGGGGAGCTGTTTTTT
CDR3 protein: CASSIADPADTGELFF

CDR3 length: 13
D gene: NA
clone size: NA
J gene: TRBJ2-3
V gene: TRBV28
CDR3 DNA: TGTGCCAGCACACCTTCGGACTCCGATACGCAGTATTTT
CDR3 protein: CASTPSDSDTQYF

CDR3 length: 13
D gene: NA
clone size: NA
J gene: TRBJ1-6
V gene: TRBV6-6
CDR3 DNA: TGTGCCAGCAGTTTAACAGGGAATTCACCCCTCCACTTT
CDR3 protein: CASSLTGNSPLHF

CDR3 length: 14
D gene: NA
clone size: NA
J gene: TRBJ2-7
V gene: TRBV5-4
CDR3 DNA: TGTGCCAGCAGCTTGAGGGGGACAAACTACGAGCAGTACTTC
CDR3 protein: CASSLRGTNYEQYF

CDR3 length: 9
D gene: NA
clone size: few
J gene: TRBJ1-2
V gene: TRBV6-6
CDR3 DNA: TGTGCCAGCAGTTTTGGGGCCACCTTC
CDR3 protein: CASSFGATF

CDR3 length: 15
D gene: NA
clone size: NA
J gene: TRBJ2-5
V gene: TRBV9
CDR3 DNA: TGTGCCAGCACCCACTCCGGGGGGCCCCAAGAGACCCAGTACTTC
CDR3 protein: CASTHSGGPQETQYF

CDR3 length: 14
D gene: TRBD2
clone size: NA
J gene: TRBJ2-2
V gene: TRBV19
CDR3 DNA: TGTGCCAGTGCTAGCGGGGGGGCCGCCGGGGAGCTGTTTTTT
CDR3 protein: CASASGGAAGELFF

CDR3 length: 15
D gene: NA
clone size: NA
J gene: TRBJ2-2
V gene: TRBV28
CDR3 DNA: TGTGCCAGCAGTTTTATAACAGGGCCCACCGGGGAGCTGTTTTTT
CDR3 protein: CASSFITGPTGELFF

CDR3 length: 13
D gene: NA
clone size: NA
J gene: TRBJ2-1
V gene: TRBV5-4
CDR3 DNA: TGTGCCAGCAGCCAGACCCAGGACAATGAGCAGTTCTTC
CDR3 protein: CASSQTQDNEQFF

CDR3 length: 18
D gene: TRBD1
clone size: NA
J gene: TRBJ1-4
V gene: TRBV6-1
CDR3 DNA: TGTGCCAGCAGTGAAGCAGTTGGGCTGACAGGGAGAAATGAAAAACTGTTTTTT
CDR3 protein: CASSEAVGLTGRNEKLFF

CDR3 length: 14
D gene: TRBD1
clone size: NA
J gene: TRBJ1-1
V gene: TRBV6-5
CDR3 DNA: TGTGCCAGCACCGGGGACAGTAGGAACACTGAAGCTTTCTTT
CDR3 protein: CASTGDSRNTEAFF

CDR3 length: 14
D gene: NA
clone size: NA
J gene: TRBJ1-6
V gene: TRBV6-1
CDR3 DNA: TGTGCCAGCATGGGGGGCTCCTATAATTCACCCCTCCACTTT
CDR3 protein: CASMGGSYNSPLHF

CDR3 length: 16
D gene: TRBD1
clone size: NA
J gene: TRBJ1-6
V gene: TRBV7-8
CDR3 DNA: TGTGCCAGCAGCCCCCTCCTGGCAGGGGGGAGTTCACCCCTCCACTTT
CDR3 protein: CASSPLLAGGSSPLHF

CDR3 length: 14
D gene: NA
clone size: NA
J gene: TRBJ1-1
V gene: TRBV5-1
CDR3 DNA: TGCGCCAGCAGCTTGGCCGGTCAAACCCCTGAAGCTTTCTTT
CDR3 protein: CASSLAGQTPEAFF

CDR3 length: 15
D gene: NA
clone size: NA
J gene: TRBJ1-2
V gene: TRBV27
CDR3 DNA: TGTGCCAGCAGTTTAGCAATCGGGGGTTGGCATGGCTACACCTTC
CDR3 protein: CASSLAIGGWHGYTF

CDR3 length: 14
D gene: NA
clone size: NA
J gene: TRBJ1-5
V gene: TRBV29-1
CDR3 DNA: TGCAGCGCCAGGACAACAGGGACAAATCAGCCCCAGCATTTT
CDR3 protein: CSARTTGTNQPQHF

CDR3 length: 15
D gene: NA
clone size: NA
J gene: TRBJ1-5
V gene: TRBV7-3
CDR3 DNA: TGTGCCAGCAGCTTGGGTCCGGGGAGCAATCAGCCCCAGCATTTT
CDR3 protein: CASSLGPGSNQPQHF